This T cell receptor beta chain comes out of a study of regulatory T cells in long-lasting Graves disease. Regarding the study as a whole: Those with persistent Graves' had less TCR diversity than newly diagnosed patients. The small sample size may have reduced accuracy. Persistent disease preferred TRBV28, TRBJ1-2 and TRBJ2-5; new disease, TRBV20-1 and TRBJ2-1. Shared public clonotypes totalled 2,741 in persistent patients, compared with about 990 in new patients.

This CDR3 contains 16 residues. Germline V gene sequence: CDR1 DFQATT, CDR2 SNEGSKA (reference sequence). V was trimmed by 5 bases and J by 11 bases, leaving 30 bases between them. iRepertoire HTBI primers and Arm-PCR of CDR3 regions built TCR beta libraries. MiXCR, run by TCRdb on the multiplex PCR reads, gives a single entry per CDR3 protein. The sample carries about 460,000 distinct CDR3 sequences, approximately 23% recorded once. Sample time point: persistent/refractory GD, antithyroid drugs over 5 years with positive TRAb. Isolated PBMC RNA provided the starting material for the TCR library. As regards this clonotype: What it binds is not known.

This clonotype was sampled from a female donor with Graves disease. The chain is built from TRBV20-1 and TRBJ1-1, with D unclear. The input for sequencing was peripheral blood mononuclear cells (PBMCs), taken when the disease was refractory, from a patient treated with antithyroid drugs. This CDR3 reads CSALDTAAQKPMWAFF. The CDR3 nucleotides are TGCAGTGCTCTGGATACGGCAGCTCAAAAACCAATGTGGGCTTTCTTT.